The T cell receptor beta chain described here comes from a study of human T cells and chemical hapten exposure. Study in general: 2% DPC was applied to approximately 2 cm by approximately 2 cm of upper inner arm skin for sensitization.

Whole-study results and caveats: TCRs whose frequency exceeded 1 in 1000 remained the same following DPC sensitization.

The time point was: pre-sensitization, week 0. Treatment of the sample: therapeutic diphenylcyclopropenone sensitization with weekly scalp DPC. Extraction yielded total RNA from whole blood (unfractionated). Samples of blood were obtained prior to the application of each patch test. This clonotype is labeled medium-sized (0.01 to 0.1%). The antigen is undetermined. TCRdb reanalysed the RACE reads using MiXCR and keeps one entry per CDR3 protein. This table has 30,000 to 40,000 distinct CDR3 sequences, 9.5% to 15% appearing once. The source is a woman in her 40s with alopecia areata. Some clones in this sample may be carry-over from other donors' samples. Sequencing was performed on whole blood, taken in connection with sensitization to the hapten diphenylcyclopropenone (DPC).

This CDR3 is CSVVFGTQNQPQHF. The CDR3 DNA reads TGCAGCGTTGTATTCGGGACACAAAATCAGCCCCAGCATTTT. This sequence joins TRBV29-1 and TRBJ1-5; possible D gene TRBD1, 6 bases. The CDR3 runs to 14 residues. V lost 4 bases, J lost 4 bases, and 14 bases lay in between. CDR1 is SQVTM, CDR2 ANQGSEA, per germline.